This T cell receptor (beta chain) was captured in a study of T cell changes during pregnancy in multiple sclerosis. Deletions cut 1 base from V and 3 bases from J, with 4 bases between. Germline V CDR1 and CDR2: LNHNV, YYDKDF (reference sequence). CDR3 size: 12 residues. Sequenced by immunoSEQ multiplex PCR; TCRdb stores in-frame clones only, minus some. Of some 97,000 clones listed, 90% to 95% are singletons. The chain employs TRBV15 and TRBJ2-7, with D unclear. This sample comprised peripheral blood, obtained in the second trimester of pregnancy. This TCR was sampled from a female donor with multiple sclerosis, enrolled in a pregnancy study. CDR3 region: CATSRGSYEQYF. The CDR3, as DNA: TGTGCCACCAGCAGAGGCAGCTACGAGCAGTACTTC.